These 18 T cell receptor beta chains originate from one sample sequenced in a study of lung T cells in sarcoidosis with Löfgren's syndrome. TCRdb used MiXCR to reprocess the reads, holding one entry per CDR3 protein. The sample carries around 2,000 distinct CDR3 sequences, approximately 22% recorded once. The specimen was CD4+ T cells from bronchoalveolar lavage. These receptors all come from a human donor with sarcoidosis (Löfgren's syndrome or another form), or a control subject (not recorded which).

This clonotype rates as large (0.1 to 1%). The gene calls are TRBV2 and TRBJ2-5; possible D gene TRBD1, 5 bases. Looked up from germline, CDR1 is SNHLY and CDR2 is FYNNEI. V was cut by 5 bases and J by 2 bases, with 15 bases left in between. This CDR3 comprises 15 residues. For the CDR3, the DNA is TGTGCCAGCAGTAGGGGTGCAGCGACTCAAGAGACCCAGTACTTC. It yields the protein CASSRGAATQETQYF.

Within the sample, this clonotype is medium-sized (0.01 to 0.1%). The V gene is TRBV10-2, the J gene TRBJ1-5; 9 nucleotides align to TRBD1. CDR1 and CDR2 (germline): WSHSY, SAAADI. The CDR3 totals 14 residues. V dropped 4 bases and J dropped 7; count of bases not matched to a gene: 5. In nucleotides, the CDR3 is TGCGCCAGCAGTGGGGGACAGGGAGCCCAGCCCCAGCATTTT. Protein product: CASSGGQGAQPQHF.

By share, this clonotype counts as medium-sized. This sequence joins TRBV2 and TRBJ1-6; the D is unclear. The CDR3 covers 16 residues. CDR1 SNHLY and CDR2 FYNNEI come from the germline V gene. Trimming took off 7 bases at V and 0 bases at J, with 13 bases between the two ends. The CDR3 protein is CASISDRSSYNSPLHF. In nucleotides, the CDR3 is TGTGCCAGCATTTCGGACCGGAGCTCCTATAATTCACCCCTCCACTTT.

This clonotype appeared many times. The chain combines TRBV29-1 with TRBJ2-3, with 7 bases that match TRBD2. Germline CDR1 and CDR2: SQVTM and ANQGSEA. V lost 4 bases to trimming and J lost 4 bases; unmatched junction nucleotides: 20. The CDR3 consists of 18 residues. The chain's CDR3 is CSVGGDPLGGSTSDTQYF. In DNA form, the CDR3 reads TGCAGCGTTGGTGGGGACCCGTTGGGCGGGAGTACCTCAGATACGCAGTATTTT.

This clonotype is medium-sized. V gene TRBV12-3 or TRBV12-4 combines with J gene TRBJ1-5; 10 bases fit TRBD1. J gave up 5 bases and V 5 bases, and 9 bases lay outside the gene matches. The CDR3 sequence is 16 residues long. CDR3 DNA: TGTGCCAGCAGTCCCCGGACAGGGGGGGATTATCAGCCCCAGCATTTT. It is translated as CASSPRTGGDYQPQHF.

Points on this clonotype: The CDR3 does not end in the conserved phenylalanine or tryptophan, so this is likely a read error. The V call is TRBV2, the J call TRBJ2-1; TRBD2 is a possible D gene (5 bases). Germline V gene sequence: CDR1 SNHLY, CDR2 FYNNEI. V lost 7 bases to trimming and J lost 9 bases, with 16 bases between them. CDR3 length equals 13 residues. CDR3: CASMRVTRAEQFL. The CDR3 coding sequence is TGTGCCAGCATGAGGGTCACCCGGGCTGAGCAGTTCTTA.

Judged by abundance, this clonotype is medium-sized. The CDR3 region is CASSQRGSYNEQFF. As DNA, the CDR3 is TGTGCCAGCAGCCAGCGGGGCTCCTACAATGAGCAGTTCTTC. The chain is built from TRBV11-3 and TRBJ2-1; TRBD2 matches 7 bases. After removal of 5 bases from V and 0 bases from J, the junction contained 1 base not matched to a gene. The CDR3 is 14 residues long. CDR1 and CDR2 from the germline V gene are SGHNT and YENEEA.

This clonotype was recorded many times. This chain joins TRBV7-2 and TRBJ2-5; D is undetermined. The CDR3 covers 13 residues. Trimming took 1 base from V and 10 from J, leaving 13 bases between them. In germline, CDR1 is SGHTA, CDR2 FQGNSA. The CDR3 loop is CASSLEEVARQYF. In DNA, the CDR3 is TGTGCCAGCAGCTTAGAAGAGGTTGCGCGCCAGTACTTC.

By proportion, this clonotype is medium-sized. V gene TRBV24-1 combines with J gene TRBJ2-7, with D perhaps given as TRBD1 or TRBD2 (5 bases each). Germline CDR1 KGHDR, CDR2 SFDVKD. The V end lost 4 bases, the J end lost 5 bases, and 8 bases lay between the germline ends. The CDR3 is made up of 12 amino acids. This CDR3 is CATSERGHEQYF. The CDR3 bases are TGTGCCACCAGTGAGAGGGGTCACGAGCAGTACTTC.

This clonotype was counted ten times or more. Possible read error: a much larger clone is one base away. The chain is built from TRBV10-1 and TRBJ2-7; D is undetermined. V lost 3 bases and J lost 3, with 6 bases in between. The length of the CDR3 is 12 residues. Per the germline V gene, CDR1 is WNHNN and CDR2 is SYGVQD (reference sequence). CDR3 coding DNA: TGCGCCAGCAGTGACCCCGTCTACGAGCAGTACTTC. It translates to CASSDPVYEQYF.

The rearrangement joins TRBV5-8 to TRBJ2-2; no clear D. The CDR3 is made up of 15 amino acids. The germline V gene encodes CDR1 SGHTS and CDR2 YDEGEE. V was shortened by 0 bases and J by 0 bases, with 6 bases between the two germline ends. The CDR3 DNA is TGTGCCAGCAGCTTGGGCAGACCGAACACCGGGGAGCTGTTTTTT. It encodes CASSLGRPNTGELFF.

This clonotype showed up many times. This sequence may be a read error, since a much larger clone differs from it by one base. The rearrangement joins TRBV28 to TRBJ1-1; 8 nucleotides align to TRBD1. Germline V gene sequence: CDR1 MDHEN, CDR2 SYDVKM. Germline trimming cut 11 bases from V and 3 bases from J; bases unmatched to any gene: 11. The CDR3 is made up of 14 amino acids. The CDR3 loop is CAGPGPGGDTEAFF. The CDR3, as DNA: TGTGCCGGCCCGGGACCAGGGGGCGACACTGAAGCTTTCTTT. The full variable domain, with the rest looked up from reference TRBV28 and TRBJ1-1, is DVKVTQSSRYLVKRTGEKVFLECVQDMDHENMFWYRQDPGLGLRLIYFSYDVKMKEKGDIPEGYSVSREKKERFSLILESASTNQTSMYLCAGPGPGGDTEAFFGQGTRLTVV.

This clonotype was recorded at least ten times. The chain joins TRBV4-2 to TRBJ2-6; no reliable D call. The V end was cut by 2 bases, the J end by 0 bases, with 5 bases between. The CDR3 sequence is 15 residues long. Germline CDR1 LGHNA, CDR2 YNFKEQ. The CDR3 DNA sequence: TGTGCCAGCAGCCAATCCGGCTCTGGGGCCAACGTCCTGACTTTC. Translated: CASSQSGSGANVLTF.

By share of the sample, this clonotype is medium-sized. The CDR3 coding sequence is TGTGCCAGTAACCCAGCGGACAGTCCCTACAATGAGCAGTTCTTC. Translated: CASNPADSPYNEQFF. J is TRBJ2-1 and V is TRBV19; D might be TRBD1 (6 bases). The CDR3 sequence is 15 residues long. Trimming left V 7 bases short and J 2 bases short, with 15 bases between. Germline V gene lookup returns CDR1 LNHDA and CDR2 SQIVND (reference sequence).

Regarding this clonotype: A much larger clone differs from this one at a single base, so this may be a read error. This sequence joins TRBV9 and TRBJ1-6, with a possible D match to TRBD1 (6 bases). CDR1 and CDR2 (germline): SGDLS, YYNGEE. CDR3 length: 15 residues. In DNA, the CDR3 is TGTGCCAGCAGCCCTTACCCGACAGGCAATTCACCCCCCCACTTT. Translation gives CASSPYPTGNSPPHF.

This clonotype counts as medium-sized. This chain uses TRBV20-1 with TRBJ1-3, with 8 bases fitting TRBD1. Trimming cost V 6 bases and J 2 bases; bases outside gene matches: 6. The CDR3 is made up of 14 amino acids. CDR1 and CDR2 (germline): DFQATT, SNEGSKA (reference sequence). The CDR3 protein is CSAPDRVAGNTIYF. In nucleotides, the CDR3 is TGCAGTGCCCCGGACAGGGTGGCTGGAAACACCATATATTTT.

Many counts were recorded for this clonotype. This rearrangement joins TRBV3-1 to TRBJ1-1, with TRBD1 matching over 8 bases. The length of the CDR3 is 19 residues. Losses at the gene ends were 1 base for V and 1 base for J; bases not matched to a gene: 14. Germline V CDR1 and CDR2: LGHDT, YNNKEL (reference sequence). As DNA, the CDR3 is TGTGCCAGCAGCCAAGGACGACAGGGGTTGGTAAGTTGGAACACTGAAGCTTTCTTT. Protein sequence: CASSQGRQGLVSWNTEAFF.

The chain employs TRBV7-9 and TRBJ2-5; TRBD2 matches at 12 bases. V shed 5 bases, J shed 9 bases, and the junction held 22 bases outside the gene matches. Germline V gene data show CDR1 as SEHNR and CDR2 as FQNEAQ (reference sequence). The CDR3 is made up of 19 amino acids. This CDR3 reads CASSPPPGLAGRARGAQYF. The CDR3, as DNA: TGTGCCAGCAGCCCCCCCCCGGGACTAGCGGGCCGAGCTCGGGGGGCCCAGTACTTC.